This T cell receptor (beta chain) was sequenced for a study of cytomegalovirus exposure and HLA in healthy donors. CDR3 size: 12 residues. As concerns this clone: Its cognate antigen is unknown.

Study-wide points: Certain indistinguishable V segments, among them TRBV6-2 and TRBV6-3, were excluded. Previous analysis showed most TCR beta V segments were productive about 90% or about 30% of the time. Among TCR beta chains of equal frequency, HLA-associated ones were more clonally expanded in a later analysis.

PCR primers comprised 60 Vbeta and 13 Jbeta primers. Libraries were prepared by immunoSEQ multiplex PCR; TCRdb keeps only in-frame clonotypes and omits some of them. Its listing shows some 40,000 clones. The clonotype originates from a male donor in good health and CMV-seronegative. Specimen: PBMCs. This chain links TRBV21-1 with TRBJ1-5. TRBV21-1 is annotated as a pseudogene. The CDR3 reads CASKRSGQPQHF. The CDR3 DNA sequence: TGTGCCAGCAAGAGGTCGGGTCAGCCCCAGCATTTT.